A selection of T cell receptor beta chains follows, all from one sample in a study of identical twins. TCRdb passed the 5' RACE reads through MiXCR, listing each CDR3 protein once. The sample shows some 500,000 distinct CDR3 sequences, around a tenth of them seen only once. These data were likewise used in another study, on yellow fever vaccine responses in identical twins.

Sequencing was performed on PBMCs. The receptors come from a woman under 30 in good health. Each CDR3 is given with its conserved first and last residue. D genes are given only for firm matches. Not every row has a clone size; where given, it reads once, few, many or a size class.

J gene,V gene,CDR3 length,clone size,D gene,CDR3 protein,CDR3 DNA
TRBJ2-7,TRBV5-1,14,few,TRBD1,CASSWDSLSYEQYF,TGCGCCAGCAGCTGGGACAGCCTCTCCTACGAGCAGTACTTC
TRBJ1-5,TRBV12-3/TRBV12-4,16,few,.,CASRPGTRDSNQPQHF,TGTGCCAGCAGGCCCGGGACACGGGATAGCAATCAGCCCCAGCATTTT
TRBJ2-3,TRBV15,16,many,.,CATSGTGRTSTDTQYF,TGTGCCACCAGCGGAACAGGGAGGACTAGCACAGATACGCAGTATTTT
TRBJ2-5,TRBV7-8,16,many,TRBD2,CASSIIAGVGQETQYF,TGTGCCAGCAGCATCATAGCGGGAGTGGGCCAAGAGACCCAGTACTTC
TRBJ2-7,TRBV7-9,15,.,.,CASSPGNAGRYEQYF,TGTGCCAGCAGCCCGGGGAATGCGGGAAGGTACGAGCAGTACTTC
TRBJ2-2,TRBV7-8,16,few,TRBD2,CASSLAVGLEGGELFF,TGTGCCAGCAGCTTAGCGGTTGGACTAGAAGGCGGGGAGCTGTTTTTT
TRBJ2-7,TRBV20-1,9,.,.,CSAGYEQYF,TGCAGTGCGGGCTACGAGCAGTACTTC
TRBJ2-1,TRBV29-1,13,.,TRBD2,CSVGLAGVWEQFF,TGCAGCGTGGGACTAGCGGGAGTGTGGGAGCAGTTCTTC
TRBJ1-1,TRBV11-3,13,many,.,CASSFRQNTEAFF,TGTGCCAGCAGCTTCCGGCAGAACACTGAAGCTTTCTTT
TRBJ2-7,TRBV20-1,14,.,.,CSASSGTAPYEQYF,TGCAGTGCTAGTTCCGGGACTGCTCCCTACGAGCAGTACTTC
TRBJ2-1,TRBV28,15,many,.,CASSWAVGGVNEQFF,TGTGCCAGCAGTTGGGCAGTCGGAGGGGTCAATGAGCAGTTCTTC
TRBJ2-7,TRBV14,18,.,TRBD2,CASSQSIWPSGRYGEQYF,TGTGCCAGCAGCCAATCCATCTGGCCTAGCGGGAGATATGGAGAGCAGTACTTC
TRBJ2-3,TRBV12-3/TRBV12-4,11,many,TRBD2,CASSTRGAQYF,TGTGCCAGCAGTACTCGGGGGGCGCAGTATTTT
TRBJ2-7,TRBV6-2/TRBV6-3,14,many,.,CASSWGEPLGEQYF,TGTGCCAGCAGTTGGGGGGAGCCATTGGGAGAGCAGTACTTC
TRBJ2-7,TRBV11-1,18,many,.,CASSLYPGEVRLVDEQYF,TGTGCCAGCAGCTTATATCCGGGGGAAGTTCGACTAGTGGACGAGCAGTACTTC
TRBJ2-3,TRBV23-1,18,.,.,CASSQSRGHHTSTDTQYF,TGCGCCAGCAGTCAAAGTAGAGGCCACCATACAAGCACAGATACGCAGTATTTT
TRBJ2-1,TRBV27,14,few,TRBD2,CASGVAGGNFEQFF,TGTGCCAGCGGGGTAGCGGGGGGGAACTTTGAGCAGTTCTTC
TRBJ2-3,TRBV2,15,.,.,CANLALAVSTDTQYF,TGTGCCAACCTAGCATTGGCAGTTAGCACAGATACGCAGTATTTT
TRBJ2-5,TRBV24-1,15,.,.,CATSDLGGGQETQYF,TGTGCCACCAGTGATTTGGGTGGGGGCCAAGAGACCCAGTACTTC
TRBJ2-7,TRBV7-9,15,.,.,CASSIDAGSGYEQYF,TGTGCCAGCAGCATCGACGCAGGGTCTGGCTACGAGCAGTACTTC
TRBJ2-1,TRBV20-1,15,few,TRBD2,CSANARGGLRNEQFF,TGCAGTGCCAATGCACGGGGGGGCCTGCGCAATGAGCAGTTCTTC
TRBJ2-4,TRBV29-1,14,few,.,CSVPSGPPKNIQYF,TGCAGCGTGCCCAGCGGCCCTCCCAAAAACATTCAGTACTTC
TRBJ2-5,TRBV18,14,.,.,CASSPALALETQYF,TGTGCCAGCTCACCTGCGCTAGCGTTAGAGACCCAGTACTTC
TRBJ2-7,TRBV20-1,14,few,.,CSARYRLGPDEQYF,TGCAGTGCTAGATACAGGCTTGGTCCGGACGAGCAGTACTTC
TRBJ2-3,TRBV7-3,14,many,.,CASSQGGAADTQYF,TGTGCCAGCAGCCAAGGGGGGGCTGCAGATACGCAGTATTTT
TRBJ2-3,TRBV24-1,16,.,TRBD1,CATTSKGQGDIDTQYF,TGTGCCACCACCTCCAAGGGACAGGGGGATATAGATACGCAGTATTTT
TRBJ1-4,TRBV12-3/TRBV12-4,17,.,.,CASSRGGGDATNEKLFF,TGTGCCAGCAGTCGAGGTGGCGGGGACGCAACTAATGAAAAACTGTTTTTT
TRBJ2-7,TRBV20-1,18,.,TRBD1,CSAQGTGGWRGRNYEQYF,TGCAGTGCCCAAGGGACAGGGGGCTGGCGGGGCCGTAACTACGAGCAGTACTTC
TRBJ1-2,TRBV12-3/TRBV12-4,12,many,.,CASSGDSYGYTF,TGTGCCAGCAGTGGAGACTCGTATGGCTACACCTTC
TRBJ2-3,TRBV6-2/TRBV6-3,19,few,TRBD2,CASSYSLTSGRPQEPTQYF,TGTGCCAGCAGTTACTCGCTGACGAGCGGGAGGCCACAGGAGCCTACGCAGTATTTT